These 23 T cell receptor beta chains originate from one sample sequenced in a study of cytomegalovirus exposure and HLA in healthy donors. The PCR made use of 60 Vbeta and 13 Jbeta primers. The method was immunoSEQ multiplex PCR; TCRdb's version includes in-frame clones alone and lacks a portion of them. The profile shows roughly 200,000 clones, roughly 80% of them singletons. Sample: PBMCs. These receptors all come from a man aged 55 to 70 in good health and CMV-seronegative.

The genes are TRBV7-2 and TRBJ1-2; 7 nucleotides line up with TRBD1. The CDR3 covers 13 residues. The germline CDR1 and CDR2 sequences are SGHTA and FQGNSA. Losses at the gene ends were 6 bases for V and 8 bases for J; bases not matched to a gene: 9. The CDR3 DNA reads TGTGCCAGCAGACCCACAGGGGCGGGGGGCTACACCTTC. As protein: CASRPTGAGGYTF.

This sequence joins TRBV29-1 and TRBJ2-7, with a tentative D call TRBD1 (5 bases). Trimming shortened V by 3 bases and J by 4 bases, and 13 bases separated the two germline ends. The CDR3 runs 13 residues. Germline CDR1 and CDR2: SQVTM and ANQGSEA. CDR3 residues: CSVEGRVSYEQYF. CDR3 bases: TGCAGCGTTGAGGGCAGGGTCTCATACGAGCAGTACTTC.

J is TRBJ1-2 and V is TRBV7-2, with D unresolved. Trimming stripped 5 bases from V and 5 bases from J, with 9 bases between. This CDR3 has 12 amino acids. In germline, CDR1 is SGHTA, CDR2 FQGNSA. CDR3 DNA: TGTGCCAGCAGCCTTAAAGCTTATGGCTACACCTTC. Its translation: CASSLKAYGYTF. Full variable domain (missing parts from reference TRBV7-2 and TRBJ1-2): GAGVSQSPSNKVTEKGKDVELRCDPISGHTALYWYRQSLGQGLEFLIYFQGNSAPDKSGLPSDRFSAERTGGSVSTLTIQRTQQEDSAVYLCASSLKAYGYTFGSGTRLTVV.

The V and J genes are TRBV14 and TRBJ1-6; 7 bases fit TRBD1. The ends lost 4 bases at V and 10 bases at J; junction bases unmatched: 4. The CDR3 totals 13 residues. CDR1 is SGHDN, CDR2 FVKESK, per germline. The CDR3: CASSLGQASPLHF. The CDR3 DNA reads TGTGCCAGCAGCCTCGGACAGGCCTCACCCCTCCACTTT. The variable domain in full, completed from reference TRBV14 and TRBJ1-6, reads EAGVTQFPSHSVIEKGQTVTLRCDPISGHDNLYWYRRVMGKEIKFLLHFVKESKQDESGMPNNRFLAERTGGTYSTLKVQPAELEDSGVYFCASSLGQASPLHFGNGTRLTVT.

The CDR3 DNA sequence: TGTGCCAGCAGCCAACAGGGGGGCTATGGCTACACCTTC. Residues: CASSQQGGYGYTF. The V call is TRBV7-9, the J call TRBJ1-2; 8 bases are a match to TRBD1. V shed 5 bases and J 4 bases; nucleotides not matched to a gene: 3. CDR1 is SEHNR and CDR2 is FQNEAQ in the germline V gene (reference sequence). The CDR3 loop spans 13 amino acids.

The gene calls are TRBV29-1 and TRBJ2-7, with 9 bases identical to TRBD1. This CDR3 has 14 amino acids. Looked up from germline, CDR1 is SQVTM and CDR2 is ANQGSEA. J gave up 3 bases and V 3 bases, and 6 bases lay outside the gene matches. The CDR3 DNA reads TGCAGCGTTGAGACGACAGGGGGGGGCTACGAGCAGTACTTC. Translated, it gives CSVETTGGGYEQYF.

The genes are TRBV2 and TRBJ2-1; weak D call: TRBD1 (5 bases). Germline-derived CDR1 and CDR2 are SNHLY and FYNNEI. The CDR3 extends over 14 amino acids. V was cut by 4 bases and J by 10 bases, with 17 bases left in between. CDR3 DNA sequence: TGTGCCAGCAGTGGACCTCCCACCGGACAAGAGCAGTTCTTC. It is translated as CASSGPPTGQEQFF.

The chain employs TRBV28 and TRBJ1-5; 7 nucleotides align to TRBD1. Germline CDR1 is MDHEN and CDR2 is SYDVKM. The CDR3 sequence is 12 residues long. The V gene end was trimmed by 10 bases and the J gene end by 4 bases; junction bases not matched to a gene: 4. CDR3 in amino acids: CATRGPNQPQHF. DNA for the CDR3: TGTGCCACTAGGGGGCCGAATCAGCCCCAGCATTTT. The full variable domain, completed using reference TRBV28 and TRBJ1-5, is DVKVTQSSRYLVKRTGEKVFLECVQDMDHENMFWYRQDPGLGLRLIYFSYDVKMKEKGDIPEGYSVSREKKERFSLILESASTNQTSMYLCATRGPNQPQHFGDGTRLSIL.

The chain links TRBV5-4 to TRBJ1-2; TRBD1 matches 11 bases. Germline CDR1 and CDR2: SGHNT and YYREEE (reference sequence). J gave up 6 bases and V 2 bases, and 9 bases lay outside the gene matches. The CDR3 runs to 16 residues. The CDR3 DNA follows: TGTGCCAGCAGCTTTTTGCGCGGACAGGGGGCTCATGGCTACACCTTC. This encodes CASSFLRGQGAHGYTF.

This chain connects TRBV5-1 to TRBJ1-1; tentatively, D is TRBD1 (5 bases). Trimming removed 0 bases at V and 1 base at J, with 10 bases between. The CDR3 is 15 amino acids. Germline V gives CDR1 SGHRS, CDR2 YFSETQ. The CDR3 region has the DNA TGCGCCAGCAGCTTGGGCGGCAGGGAGAACACTGAAGCTTTCTTT. It encodes CASSLGGRENTEAFF.

This clone was seen once. The chain uses TRBV5-4 and TRBJ2-7; no clear D gene. The CDR3 has 14 amino acids. Trimming cost V 2 bases and J 3 bases, with 12 bases left between them. CDR1 is SGHNT and CDR2 is YYREEE in the germline V gene (reference sequence). CDR3 region: CASSFSPANYEQYF. As DNA, the CDR3 is TGTGCCAGCAGCTTCAGTCCCGCAAACTACGAGCAGTACTTC.

The V and J genes are TRBV7-3 and TRBJ2-1; TRBD2 aligns across 10 bases. Germline lookup yields CDR1 SGHTA and CDR2 FQGTGA. The V segment lost 0 bases and the J segment 0 bases; nucleotides outside the gene matches: 2. CDR3 length: 17 residues. CDR3 bases: TGTGCCAGCAGCTTAACAGGACTAGCGGCCTCCTACAATGAGCAGTTCTTC. Its protein product is CASSLTGLAASYNEQFF.

The chain links TRBV6-5 to TRBJ2-2; 7 positions match TRBD1. Per the germline V gene, CDR1 is MNHEY and CDR2 is SVGAGI. The CDR3 runs to 12 residues. V lost 4 bases, J lost 7 bases, and 0 bases stayed unmatched. The CDR3 reads CASSWTGGELFF. The CDR3 bases are TGTGCCAGCAGTTGGACAGGCGGGGAGCTGTTTTTT.

The rearrangement links TRBV30 to TRBJ2-7; 7 bases are shared with TRBD1. V shed 3 bases and J 6 bases; nucleotides not matched to a gene: 17. The CDR3 spans 16 residues. Germline V lookup: CDR1 GTSNPN, CDR2 SVGIG (reference sequence). The DNA for the CDR3 is TGTGCCTGGAGCGGGGAAGACAGGGTGCCACACGGCGAGCAGTACTTC. Translated, it gives CAWSGEDRVPHGEQYF.

The CDR3 sequence is CASSWGLAGDYNEQFF. CDR3 sequence (DNA): TGTGCCAGCAGCTGGGGACTAGCGGGGGATTACAATGAGCAGTTCTTC. V usage is TRBV13 and J usage is TRBJ2-1; 14 nucleotides agree with TRBD2. Germline V gives CDR1 PRHDT, CDR2 FYEKMQ (reference sequence). This CDR3 is 16 amino acids long. V lost 4 bases to trimming and J lost 4 bases; unmatched junction nucleotides: 3.

This clone was counted a few times. The chain employs TRBV29-1 and TRBJ2-3; perhaps TRBD2 as D (6 bases). CDR3 length equals 13 residues. Trimming cost V 7 bases and J 6 bases, with 17 bases left between them. Germline-derived CDR1 and CDR2 are SQVTM and ANQGSEA. The CDR3 region is CSAERGLADTQYF. The CDR3 nucleotides read TGCAGCGCGGAGAGGGGCCTAGCGGATACGCAGTATTTT.

The chain has TRBV6-5 and TRBJ1-1; weak D call: TRBD1 (6 bases). With 2 bases removed from V and 0 bases from J, the gap between germline ends came to 10 bases. Germline V CDR1 and CDR2: MNHEY, SVGAGI. The CDR3 is made up of 15 amino acids. The CDR3 region is CASSYGQLMNTEAFF. The CDR3 DNA is TGTGCCAGCAGTTACGGACAGCTCATGAACACTGAAGCTTTCTTT.

V and J are TRBV9 and TRBJ2-2, with D possibly being TRBD2 (6 bases). V gave up 2 bases and J gave up 4 bases, with 12 bases separating them. Germline CDR1 reads SGDLS; CDR2 reads YYNGEE. The CDR3 spans 15 residues. The CDR3 DNA follows: TGTGCCAGCAGCGTTCTGTCCGGGGGCACCGGGGAGCTGTTTTTT. It encodes CASSVLSGGTGELFF.

CDR3 DNA: TGTGCCAGCAGCACCCGGACAGGGTTTGAATACGAGCAGTACTTC. Amino acids: CASSTRTGFEYEQYF. The genes are TRBV11-2 and TRBJ2-7, with 8 bases aligning to TRBD1. The CDR3 length is 15 residues. Trimming took 5 bases from V and 4 from J; bases not matched to a gene: 10. Germline loops: CDR1 SGHAT, CDR2 FQNNGV.

This sequence joins TRBV5-8 and TRBJ2-1; 8 bases map to TRBD1. The CDR3 has 15 residues. The V gene's germline CDR1 is SGHTS and CDR2 YDEGEE. V lost 0 bases and J lost 6; bases outside the gene matches: 5. DNA for the CDR3: TGTGCCAGCAGCTTGGACACAGGACAGGGCAATGAGCAGTTCTTC. Translation gives CASSLDTGQGNEQFF.

V usage is TRBV5-4 and J usage is TRBJ2-7, with 8 bases matching TRBD2. Germline V lookup: CDR1 SGHNT, CDR2 YYREEE (reference sequence). Losses at the gene ends were 4 bases for V and 6 bases for J; bases not matched to a gene: 18. CDR3 length: 17 amino acids. CDR3 in amino acids: CASSPRGGTRGFSEQYF. Here the CDR3 DNA reads TGTGCCAGCAGCCCCCGGGGGGGGACTAGGGGCTTTAGCGAGCAGTACTTC.

This chain joins TRBV2 and TRBJ2-1; 10 bases match TRBD2. V gave up 4 bases and J gave up 9 bases; unmatched junction bases: 6. Germline V gene sequence: CDR1 SNHLY, CDR2 FYNNEI. The CDR3 extends over 14 amino acids. The CDR3 is CASSGTSGSGEQFF. CDR3 coding DNA: TGTGCCAGCAGTGGGACTAGCGGTTCTGGTGAGCAGTTCTTC.

The chain links TRBV5-4 to TRBJ2-5, with a possible D match to TRBD2 (6 bases). The CDR3 runs 15 residues. V lost 5 bases and J 4 bases, leaving 18 bases between the germline ends. CDR1 and CDR2 (germline): SGHNT, YYREEE (reference sequence). In nucleotides, the CDR3 is TGTGCCAGCAGTGGCGGGACTGGCCTTGGAGAGACCCAGTACTTC. Translating gives CASSGGTGLGETQYF.